This entry features one T cell receptor (beta chain) sequence. No antigen is known for it. CDR1 and CDR2 (germline): LNHDA, SQIVND (reference sequence). The V end was cut by 3 bases, the J end by 8 bases, with 14 bases between. The CDR3 is 14 amino acids. Full-length variable regions came from constant-region reverse primers plus semi-nested Nested Universal Primer A PCR. MiXCR was run by TCRdb on the 5' RACE reads, yielding one entry per CDR3 protein. Of roughly 69,000 distinct CDR3 sequences in the sample, roughly 23% were seen once. Whole-study findings and limits: Tumor-infiltrating Treg TCR alpha and beta sequences overlapped most with tumor naive CD4+ T cells, then blood naive.

The chain couples TRBV19 to TRBJ2-1; TRBD2 is a possible D gene (6 bases). The sample was memory CD4+ T cells sorted from a lymph node. Subset: memory CD4+ T cells, CD4+CD45RO+CD25-. The TCR comes from a female donor with breast cancer. CDR3 amino acids: CASSMLSLAHEQFF. CDR3 nucleotide sequence: TGTGCCAGTAGTATGTTGAGTCTAGCGCATGAGCAGTTCTTC.